This TCR beta chain was identified in a study of control samples from healthy donors and cancer patients. The germline CDR1 and CDR2 sequences are LNHDA and SQIVND (reference sequence). After removal of 4 bases from V and 7 bases from J, the junction contained 11 bases not matched to a gene. The CDR3 sequence is 16 residues long. Method: immunoSEQ multiplex PCR; TCRdb's copy keeps in-frame clones and lacks some. The data contain 150,000 to 200,000 clones, 70% to 90% of them seen just once; the ten biggest clones take up over 4%. The specimen was blood. The origin of this receptor is a woman aged 25 to 39 in good health. The chain couples TRBV19 to TRBJ1-5; TRBD1 agrees at 9 bases. The CDR3 nucleotides are TGTGCCAGTAGTAGCGCCGGGACAGGGCTATGGCAGCCCCAGCATTTT. Protein sequence: CASSSAGTGLWQPQHF. The full variable domain, completed using reference TRBV19 and TRBJ1-5, is DGGITQSPKYLFRKEGQNVTLSCEQNLNHDAMYWYRQDPGQGLRLIYYSQIVNDFQKGDIAEGYSVSREKKESFPLTVTSAQKNPTAFYLCASSSAGTGLWQPQHFGDGTRLSIL.